This T cell receptor beta chain comes out of a study of T cells in Graves' hyperthyroidism and ophthalmopathy. Those with hyperthyroidism were 18 to 65 years old, newly diagnosed, and ill for under 2 months. On the basis of clinical symptoms, serum thyroxine and TRAb, thyroid ultrasound and orbital computed tomography, diagnoses were made. Amplification targeted TCR beta CDR3 regions from RNA transcripts. An initial round of RT-PCR targeting the TCR CDR3 relied on the HTBI primer set. Via MiXCR, TCRdb re-called the multiplex PCR reads, giving one row per CDR3 protein. The sample has some 600,000 distinct CDR3 sequences, around 13% seen once. The table lists this clonotype with many counts. Deletions cut 3 bases from V and 4 bases from J, with 12 bases between. CDR1 and CDR2 from the germline V gene are LNHDA and SQIVND (reference sequence). This CDR3 has 14 amino acids.

The clonotype comes from a woman in her thirties with Graves' hyperthyroidism that later progressed to Graves' ophthalmopathy. The specimen was blood. This chain connects TRBV19 to TRBJ1-1; D perhaps matches TRBD1 (6 bases). In nucleotides, the CDR3 is TGTGCCAGTAGTATCAAAGGGGGGCGCACTGAAGCTTTCTTT. Its protein is CASSIKGGRTEAFF.